This paragraph reports one TCR beta chain. The sample originates from a study of T cell responses to AZD1222 COVID-19 vaccine. Method: immunoSEQ multiplex PCR; TCRdb's copy keeps in-frame clones and lacks some. The sample comprises 150,000 or so clones, more than 70% of which are singletons, and more than 5% rests with the top ten. CDR1 is WSHSY, CDR2 SAAADI, per germline. V gave up 6 bases and J gave up 7 bases, with 18 bases separating them. The CDR3 spans 14 residues. This clonotype was sampled from an adult in good health. Sequences were derived from peripheral blood, sampled on day 0 of AZD1222 vaccination. J is TRBJ2-5 and V is TRBV10-2; D could derive from TRBD1 or TRBD2 (7 bases each). This CDR3 is CASRAPGGAVTQYF. DNA of the CDR3: TGCGCCAGCAGAGCCCCAGGGGGGGCCGTGACCCAGTACTTC.